These T cell receptor beta chains were read from a single sample in a study of blood T cells in healthy people across ages. One entry per CDR3 protein, called by TCRdb with MiXCR from the 5' RACE reads. Of under 800,000 distinct CDR3 sequences in the sample, around 20% were seen once. The sample comprised blood. These receptors were obtained from a man between 65 and 80 years old in good health. The conserved cysteine and the conserved F or W are not part of the CDR3 here. The order of the fields is V gene, J gene, CDR3 protein.

V gene: TRBV7-6; J gene: TRBJ2-1; CDR3 protein: ASSLEGGARSSYNEQF
V gene: TRBV10-3; J gene: TRBJ2-7; CDR3 protein: AISESNREGSSYEQY
V gene: TRBV12-3/TRBV12-4; J gene: TRBJ1-3; CDR3 protein: ASRRSGTKGNTIY
V gene: TRBV2; J gene: TRBJ1-4; CDR3 protein: ASSRQWDEKLF
V gene: TRBV7-2; J gene: TRBJ2-3; CDR3 protein: ASGLAGGAADTQY
V gene: TRBV7-2; J gene: TRBJ1-5; CDR3 protein: ASSPSSGQGRVQPQH
V gene: TRBV10-2; J gene: TRBJ2-7; CDR3 protein: ASKFEGSYEQY
V gene: TRBV7-7; J gene: TRBJ2-5; CDR3 protein: ASSSGEGETQY
V gene: TRBV29-1; J gene: TRBJ2-1; CDR3 protein: SVVLGRNEQF
V gene: TRBV6-5; J gene: TRBJ1-2; CDR3 protein: ASSYRDRGRYGYT
V gene: TRBV2; J gene: TRBJ2-4; CDR3 protein: ASHLGEGHIQY
V gene: TRBV11-3; J gene: TRBJ2-7; CDR3 protein: ASSFLSGEAYEQY
V gene: TRBV12-3/TRBV12-4; J gene: TRBJ2-5; CDR3 protein: ASPRREEETQY
V gene: TRBV4-3; J gene: TRBJ1-1; CDR3 protein: ASSQGQGPLSAEAF
V gene: TRBV10-3; J gene: TRBJ1-3; CDR3 protein: AISDPGGARSGNTIY
V gene: TRBV27; J gene: TRBJ1-5; CDR3 protein: ASSPGTDSNQPQH
V gene: TRBV12-3/TRBV12-4; J gene: TRBJ2-7; CDR3 protein: ASRAASSYEQY
V gene: TRBV20-1; J gene: TRBJ2-1; CDR3 protein: SGTAWEEQF
V gene: TRBV7-9; J gene: TRBJ2-7; CDR3 protein: ASTHAGTGGYEQY
V gene: TRBV27; J gene: TRBJ1-6; CDR3 protein: ASSSSRVKGSPLH
V gene: TRBV24-1; J gene: TRBJ2-7; CDR3 protein: ATSETTGQYYEQY
V gene: TRBV23-1; J gene: TRBJ2-1; CDR3 protein: ASSTDRISYNEQF
V gene: TRBV29-1; J gene: TRBJ2-5; CDR3 protein: SGTQGEGTQY
V gene: TRBV29-1; J gene: TRBJ2-5; CDR3 protein: SVQRESGVETQY
V gene: TRBV20-1; J gene: TRBJ1-4; CDR3 protein: SARTGPEKLF
V gene: TRBV9; J gene: TRBJ2-5; CDR3 protein: ASSVGLGTSETQY
V gene: TRBV29-1; J gene: TRBJ2-7; CDR3 protein: SVKVAGVAYEQY
V gene: TRBV20-1; J gene: TRBJ2-5; CDR3 protein: SASGRGETQY
V gene: TRBV18; J gene: TRBJ2-5; CDR3 protein: ASSPPRLAETQY
V gene: TRBV21-1; J gene: TRBJ2-7; CDR3 protein: ASSKATDSYEQY
V gene: TRBV9; J gene: TRBJ1-6; CDR3 protein: ASSVGTETSSPLH
V gene: TRBV4-1; J gene: TRBJ2-1; CDR3 protein: ASSQGTSGYSYNEQF
V gene: TRBV3-1; J gene: TRBJ2-1; CDR3 protein: ASSGSGGNEQF
V gene: TRBV20-1; J gene: TRBJ2-7; CDR3 protein: SATKEGRGQY
V gene: TRBV5-4; J gene: TRBJ2-3; CDR3 protein: ASTVADTQY
V gene: TRBV2; J gene: TRBJ2-5; CDR3 protein: ASRALRGVETQY
V gene: TRBV20-1; J gene: TRBJ2-2; CDR3 protein: SAGFSGSNTGELF
V gene: TRBV12-3/TRBV12-4; J gene: TRBJ2-3; CDR3 protein: ASSPLGGDLTDTQY
V gene: TRBV5-1; J gene: .; CDR3 protein: ASSKDRYYEQY
V gene: TRBV29-1; J gene: TRBJ1-3; CDR3 protein: SVEDPTGGGNTIY
V gene: TRBV7-9; J gene: TRBJ2-2; CDR3 protein: ASSSQGLIGELF